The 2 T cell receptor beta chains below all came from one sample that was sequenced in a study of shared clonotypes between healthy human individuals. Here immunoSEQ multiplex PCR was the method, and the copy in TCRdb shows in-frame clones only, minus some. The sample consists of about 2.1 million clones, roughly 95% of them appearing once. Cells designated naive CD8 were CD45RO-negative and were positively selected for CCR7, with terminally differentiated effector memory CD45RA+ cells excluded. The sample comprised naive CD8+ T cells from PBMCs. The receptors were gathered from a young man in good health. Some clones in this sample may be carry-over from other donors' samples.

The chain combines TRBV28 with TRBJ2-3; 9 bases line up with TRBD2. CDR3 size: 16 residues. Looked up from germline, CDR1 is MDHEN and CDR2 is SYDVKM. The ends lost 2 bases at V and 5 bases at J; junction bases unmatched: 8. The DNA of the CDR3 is TGTGCCAGCAGTTTAAGGCGGCGGGAGGGCCAAGATACGCAGTATTTT. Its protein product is CASSLRRREGQDTQYF. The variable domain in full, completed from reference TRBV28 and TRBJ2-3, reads DVKVTQSSRYLVKRTGEKVFLECVQDMDHENMFWYRQDPGLGLRLIYFSYDVKMKEKGDIPEGYSVSREKKERFSLILESASTNQTSMYLCASSLRRREGQDTQYFGPGTRLTVL.

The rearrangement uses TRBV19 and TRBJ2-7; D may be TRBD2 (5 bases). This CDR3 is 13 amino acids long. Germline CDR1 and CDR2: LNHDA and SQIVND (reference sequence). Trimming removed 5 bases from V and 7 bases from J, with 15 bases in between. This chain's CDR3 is CASSPVGGQEQYF. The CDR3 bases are TGTGCCAGTAGTCCAGTGGGCGGGCAAGAGCAGTACTTC.